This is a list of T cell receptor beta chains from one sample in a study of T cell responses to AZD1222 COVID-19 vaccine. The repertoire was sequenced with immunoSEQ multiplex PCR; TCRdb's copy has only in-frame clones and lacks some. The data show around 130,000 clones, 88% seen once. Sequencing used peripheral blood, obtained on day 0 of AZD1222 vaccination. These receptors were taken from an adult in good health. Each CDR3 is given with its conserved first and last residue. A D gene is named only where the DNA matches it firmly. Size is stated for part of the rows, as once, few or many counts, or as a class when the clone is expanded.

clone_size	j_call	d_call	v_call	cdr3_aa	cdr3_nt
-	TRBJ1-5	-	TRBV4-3	CASSQRLGNQPQHF	TGCGCCAGCAGCCAGCGACTCGGCAATCAGCCCCAGCATTTT
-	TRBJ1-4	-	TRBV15	CATSPFGPGEEKLFF	TGTGCCACCAGCCCTTTCGGGCCCGGTGAGGAAAAACTGTTTTTT
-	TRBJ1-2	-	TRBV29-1	CSVEDPAGLSLGYTF	TGCAGCGTTGAAGATCCCGCGGGGCTGAGTCTTGGCTACACCTTC
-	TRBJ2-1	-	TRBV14	CASSQLLVNEQFF	TGTGCCAGCAGCCAATTACTCGTCAATGAGCAGTTCTTC
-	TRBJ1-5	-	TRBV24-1	CATSDPGVNQPQHF	TGTGCCACCAGTGATCCAGGGGTCAATCAGCCCCAGCATTTT
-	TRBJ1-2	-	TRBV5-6	CASSPPIRGGYTF	TGTGCCAGCAGCCCGCCAATACGGGGCGGCTACACCTTC
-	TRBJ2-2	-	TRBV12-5	CASGFMGQALDGGELFF	TGTGCTAGTGGTTTTATGGGTCAGGCGCTCGATGGCGGGGAGCTGTTTTTT
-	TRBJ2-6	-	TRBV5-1	CASSLGRPASGANVLTF	TGCGCCAGCAGCTTGGGTCGACCGGCCTCTGGGGCCAACGTCCTGACTTTC
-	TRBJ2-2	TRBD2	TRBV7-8	CASSLTSGTNTGELFF	TGTGCCAGCAGCTTAACTAGCGGGACGAACACCGGGGAGCTGTTTTTT
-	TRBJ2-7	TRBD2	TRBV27	CASSLGTSGVYEQYF	TGTGCCAGCAGTTTAGGGACTAGCGGGGTCTACGAGCAGTACTTC
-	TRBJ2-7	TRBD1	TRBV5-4	CASSLERTGAYEQYF	TGTGCCAGCAGCTTGGAGCGGACAGGAGCCTACGAGCAGTACTTC
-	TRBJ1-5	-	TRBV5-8	CASSFYQPQHF	TGTGCCAGCAGCTTTTATCAGCCCCAGCATTTT
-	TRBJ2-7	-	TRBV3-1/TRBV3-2	CASSPTGFGEQYF	TGTGCCAGCAGCCCCACCGGCTTTGGCGAGCAGTACTTC
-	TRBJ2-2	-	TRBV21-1	CASSKGRRHWLFANTGELFF	TGTGCCAGCAGCAAAGGGAGACGCCATTGGTTGTTCGCGAACACCGGGGAGCTGTTTTTT
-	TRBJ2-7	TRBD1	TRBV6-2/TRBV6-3	CASSLRTGVVYEQYF	TGTGCCAGCAGTCTAAGGACAGGGGTCGTCTACGAGCAGTACTTC
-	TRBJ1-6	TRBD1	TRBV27	CASSLEVRGSTPLHF	TGTGCCAGCAGTTTAGAAGTCAGGGGGTCCACACCCCTCCACTTT
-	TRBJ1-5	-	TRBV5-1	CASPEQGPSGNQPQHF	TGCGCCAGCCCTGAACAGGGTCCCTCGGGCAATCAGCCCCAGCATTTT
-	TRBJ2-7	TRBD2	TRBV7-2	CASSLGAGAYEQYF	TGTGCCAGCAGCTTAGGAGCGGGAGCTTACGAGCAGTACTTC
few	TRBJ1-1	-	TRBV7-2	CASSFPRGRDSAEAFF	TGTGCCAGCAGCTTTCCCCGGGGGCGGGATTCGGCTGAAGCTTTCTTT
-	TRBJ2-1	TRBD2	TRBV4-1	CASSRGLADEQFF	TGCGCCAGCAGCCGAGGACTAGCAGATGAGCAGTTCTTC
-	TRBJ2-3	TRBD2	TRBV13	CATSTSATDTQYF	TGTGCCACCTCGACTAGCGCCACAGATACGCAGTATTTT
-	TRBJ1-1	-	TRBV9	CASSVAHTDTEAFF	TGTGCCAGCAGCGTAGCTCATACGGACACTGAAGCTTTCTTT
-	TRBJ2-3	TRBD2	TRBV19	CASSTSGGGVGDTQYF	TGTGCCAGTAGTACTAGCGGGGGGGGAGTCGGAGATACGCAGTATTTT
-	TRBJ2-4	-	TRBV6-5	CASRGGMTKNIQYF	TGTGCCAGTAGGGGGGGGATGACCAAAAACATTCAGTACTTC
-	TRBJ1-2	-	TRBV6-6	CASSTENYGYTF	TGTGCCAGCAGTACAGAGAACTATGGCTACACCTTC
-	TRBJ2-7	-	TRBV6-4	CASSLEGSSSYEQYF	TGTGCCAGCAGCCTAGAGGGCAGCTCCTCCTACGAGCAGTACTTC
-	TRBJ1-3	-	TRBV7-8	CASSLSPLSGNTIYF	TGTGCCAGCAGCTTAAGCCCGCTCTCTGGAAACACCATATATTTT